This entry describes one TCR beta chain. This entry comes from a study of blood T cell repertoires in COVID-19. Study background: The origin of the acute and convalescent COVID-19 samples was the United States, Italy and Spain.

The V gene lost 5 bases and the J gene lost 4 bases, with 11 bases spanning the gap. There are 13 residues in the CDR3. CDR1 LNHDA and CDR2 SQIVND come from the germline V gene (reference sequence). Only in-frame clones appear in the TCRdb table, and some are missing; sequencing was by immunoSEQ multiplex PCR. Among some 320,000 clones, more than 75% were seen once, and the ten largest hold approximately 8%. Sample: peripheral blood. The chain has TRBV19 and TRBJ1-1; possibly TRBD1 for D (5 bases). The sequence was collected from a woman aged 50 to 60 who had recovered from COVID-19. The CDR3 here is CASSPLGATEAFF. The CDR3 bases are TGTGCCAGTAGTCCCCTAGGGGCCACTGAAGCTTTCTTT.